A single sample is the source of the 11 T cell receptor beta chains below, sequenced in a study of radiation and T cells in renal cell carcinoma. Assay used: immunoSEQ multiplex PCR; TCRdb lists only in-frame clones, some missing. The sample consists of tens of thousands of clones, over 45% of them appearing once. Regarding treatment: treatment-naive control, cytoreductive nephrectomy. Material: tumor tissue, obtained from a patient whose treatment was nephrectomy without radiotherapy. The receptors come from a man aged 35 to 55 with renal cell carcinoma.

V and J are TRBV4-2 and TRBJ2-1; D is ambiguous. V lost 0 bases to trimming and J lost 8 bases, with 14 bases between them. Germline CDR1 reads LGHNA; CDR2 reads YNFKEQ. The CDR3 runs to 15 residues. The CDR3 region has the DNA TGTGCCAGCAGCCAAGATTGGAGCAGACGAGATGAGCAGTTCTTC. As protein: CASSQDWSRRDEQFF.

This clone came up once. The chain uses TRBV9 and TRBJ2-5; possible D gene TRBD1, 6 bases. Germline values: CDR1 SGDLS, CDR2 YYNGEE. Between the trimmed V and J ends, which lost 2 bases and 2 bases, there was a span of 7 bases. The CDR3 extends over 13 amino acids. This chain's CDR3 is CASSVGQQETQYF. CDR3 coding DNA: TGTGCCAGCAGCGTCGGACAGCAAGAGACCCAGTACTTC.

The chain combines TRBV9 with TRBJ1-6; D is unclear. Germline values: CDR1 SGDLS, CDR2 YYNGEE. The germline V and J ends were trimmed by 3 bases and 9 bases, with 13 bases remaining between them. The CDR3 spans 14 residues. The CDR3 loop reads CASSAKSDLSPLHF. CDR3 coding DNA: TGTGCCAGCAGCGCTAAATCGGACCTTTCACCCCTCCACTTT.

CDR3 nucleotides: TGTGCCAGCAGTTCCCAGGAGACCTACGAGCAGTACTTC. Residues: CASSSQETYEQYF. The chain links TRBV27 to TRBJ2-7; D is unresolved. CDR3 length equals 13 residues. From germline, CDR1 is MNHEY and CDR2 SMNVEV (reference sequence). The V end was cut by 4 bases, the J end by 2 bases, with 9 bases between.

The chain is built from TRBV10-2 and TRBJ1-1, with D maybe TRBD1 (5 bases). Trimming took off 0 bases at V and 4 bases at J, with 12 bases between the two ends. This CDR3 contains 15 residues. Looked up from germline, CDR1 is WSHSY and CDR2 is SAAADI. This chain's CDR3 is CASSESGRKGTEAFF. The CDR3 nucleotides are TGCGCCAGCAGTGAGTCGGGACGAAAAGGCACTGAAGCTTTCTTT.

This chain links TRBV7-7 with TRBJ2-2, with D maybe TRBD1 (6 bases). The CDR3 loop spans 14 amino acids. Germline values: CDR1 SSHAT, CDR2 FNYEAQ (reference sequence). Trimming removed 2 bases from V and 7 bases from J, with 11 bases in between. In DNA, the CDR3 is TGTGCCAGCAGCTTATCCCAGGGGTACGGGGAGCTGTTTTTT. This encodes CASSLSQGYGELFF.

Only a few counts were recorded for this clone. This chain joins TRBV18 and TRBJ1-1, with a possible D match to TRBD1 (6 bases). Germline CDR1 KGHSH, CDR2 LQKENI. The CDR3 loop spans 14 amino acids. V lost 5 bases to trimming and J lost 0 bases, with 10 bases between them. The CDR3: CASSFRDMNTEAFF. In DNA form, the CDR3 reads TGTGCCAGCTCATTCAGGGACATGAACACTGAAGCTTTCTTT.

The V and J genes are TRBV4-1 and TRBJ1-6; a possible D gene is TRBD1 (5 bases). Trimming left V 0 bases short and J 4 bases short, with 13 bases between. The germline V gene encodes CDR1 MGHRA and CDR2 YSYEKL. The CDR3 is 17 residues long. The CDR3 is CASSQDGGTVYNSPLHF. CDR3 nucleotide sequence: TGCGCCAGCAGCCAAGATGGCGGGACGGTATATAATTCACCCCTCCACTTT.

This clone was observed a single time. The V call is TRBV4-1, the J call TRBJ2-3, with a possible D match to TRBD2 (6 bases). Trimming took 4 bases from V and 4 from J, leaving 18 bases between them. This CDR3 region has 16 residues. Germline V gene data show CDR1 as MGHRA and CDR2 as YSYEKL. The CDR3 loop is CASSRHDSGEADTQYF. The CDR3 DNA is TGCGCCAGCAGCCGACATGATTCTGGGGAGGCAGATACGCAGTATTTT.

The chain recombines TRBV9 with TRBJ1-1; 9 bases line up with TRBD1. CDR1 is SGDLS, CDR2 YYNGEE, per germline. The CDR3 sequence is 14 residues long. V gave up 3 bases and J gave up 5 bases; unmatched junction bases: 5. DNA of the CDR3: TGTGCCAGCAGCGCTACCGGGACAGGGACTGAAGCTTTCTTT. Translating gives CASSATGTGTEAFF.

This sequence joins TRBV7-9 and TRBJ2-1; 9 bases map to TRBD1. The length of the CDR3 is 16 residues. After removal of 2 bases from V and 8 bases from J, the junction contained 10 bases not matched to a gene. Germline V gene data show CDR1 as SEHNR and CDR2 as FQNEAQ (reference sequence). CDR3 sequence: CASSLRGTGRSDEQFF. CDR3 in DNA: TGTGCCAGCAGCTTACGTGGGACAGGGAGGAGCGATGAGCAGTTCTTC. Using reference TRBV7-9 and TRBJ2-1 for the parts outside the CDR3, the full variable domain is DTGVSQNPRHKITKRGQNVTFRCDPISEHNRLYWYRQTLGQGPEFLTYFQNEAQLEKSRLLSDRFSAERPKGSFSTLEIQRTEQGDSAMYLCASSLRGTGRSDEQFFGPGTRLTVL.